This T cell receptor beta chain was captured in a study of blood T cell repertoires in COVID-19. Study details: Specimens from acute and convalescent COVID-19 originated in the United States, Italy and Spain.

Germline CDR1 and CDR2: MNHNS and SASEGT. The CDR3 extends over 15 amino acids. Germline trimming cut 3 bases from V and 8 bases from J; bases unmatched to any gene: 4. Authors' methods: Using reference gene primer amplification, nucleated cell counts were estimated. Produced via immunoSEQ multiplex PCR; TCRdb's table is partial and in-frame only. That table furnishes V, J and clone size, whereas the DNA furnished D and trimming. The sample has approximately 140,000 clones, around 80% seen once. J is TRBJ1-4 and V is TRBV6-1; 12 positions agree with TRBD1. The receptor was derived from a human donor in a cohort sampled during active COVID-19. Input material: peripheral blood. The CDR3 region is CASSEPGQGAEKLFF. CDR3 in DNA: TGTGCCAGCAGTGAGCCGGGACAGGGGGCGGAAAAACTGTTTTTT.